This TCR beta chain was sequenced in a study of cytomegalovirus exposure and HLA in healthy donors. Details on this clone: No antigen is known for it.

Vbeta (60) and Jbeta (13) primers were used in the PCR. Only in-frame clones appear in the TCRdb table, and some are missing; sequencing was by immunoSEQ multiplex PCR. The profile covers roughly 150,000 clones, with roughly 85% appearing a single time and roughly 8% taken by the ten largest. Germline CDR1 SGHRS, CDR2 YFSETQ. The CDR3 has 14 amino acids. V dropped 0 bases and J dropped 5; count of bases not matched to a gene: 5. Study results and caveats: It was confirmed in vitro that three of the CMV-associated chains were specific for CMV antigens. It was likely that a cluster of highly shared sequence variants was a sequencing artifact. Across donors, sequencing depth was assumed by presence/absence analyses to be roughly uniform. In an earlier analysis, in about 530 donors, most V segments appeared productive either ~90% or ~30% of the time.

The chain joins TRBV5-1 to TRBJ2-7; 7 bases are a match to TRBD2. Source material: PBMCs. The clonotype originates from a male donor in good health and CMV-seropositive. The CDR3 reads CASSLDRDYHEQYF. CDR3 nucleotide sequence: TGCGCCAGCAGCTTGGATAGGGACTACCACGAGCAGTACTTC. The complete variable domain, with remaining parts taken from reference TRBV5-1 and TRBJ2-7, reads KAGVTQTPRYLIKTRGQQVTLSCSPISGHRSVSWYQQTPGQGLQFLFEYFSETQRNKGNFPGRFSGRQFSNSRSEMNVSTLELGDSALYLCASSLDRDYHEQYFGPGTRLTVT.